The T cell receptor (beta chain) described here comes from a study of blood T cells in healthy people across ages (dated by TCRdb to between 2014 and 2016). General notes on the study: In model experiments, template switching captured roughly one uniquely barcoded TCR beta cDNA molecule for every two T cells. To track age-related changes in TCR beta repertoire diversity, the study relied on deep sequencing normalized with unique cDNA molecular identifiers. Four age groups were formed from the donors: young (average about 17 years), middle-aged (approximately 41), aged (around 62) and long-lived (more than 75). To avoid experimental bias, donors of different ages were randomly spread across the sequencing lanes. Using the same blood draw, the study looked at two additional independent replicas of 1 million unique cDNA reads for two donors, one aged 18 to 30 and the other aged 80 or older. What the authors observed across the whole study: Compared with the aged group, the long-lived group had more naive CD4+ T cells, fewer expanded clones and increased TCR diversity, a pattern suggesting age selection. Estimates of total diversity from one million sequenced T cells were regarded as lower bounds and underestimates. The CMV infection status of donors was not known, potentially confounding age-related changes in expanded clonotypes. There was a strong correlation between observed TCR beta diversity and the percentage of naive T cells measured by flow cytometry. As age increased, observed TCR beta diversity per million T cells dropped in a roughly linear way, and a significant reduction was already evident by age 40. Since profiling was done on bulk unsorted PBMCs, naive and antigen-experienced compartments could not be conclusively compared.

Systemically healthy Caucasian individuals from Russia, 35 to 50 in total and aged about 6 to 100 years, were included as donors. Ten milliliters of peripheral blood were drawn from each donor into EDTA-treated Vacutainer tubes. Ficoll-Paque density-gradient centrifugation was used to isolate PBMCs, with at least 7 million obtained per sample. Trizol reagent was used to extract total RNA from the PBMCs, yielding at least 6 micrograms per sample. The percentages of naive CD45RAhigh/CD27high T cells were determined by flow cytometry on a PBMC aliquot from every donor. V is reduced by 0 bases and J by 4 bases, leaving a spacing of 12 bases between them. For CDR1 and CDR2, the germline V gene (reference sequence) lists DFQATT and SNEGSKA. The CDR3 holds 14 amino acids from the cysteine to the phenylalanine. The DNA shown is the 42-base CDR3, in frame from base 1. The library was generated by 5' RACE. The sequencing machine was an Illumina HiSeq 2500. A second PCR of about 6 to 12 cycles was performed with a sample-barcoded 5' primer and a J-beta primer mix. A template-switch 5' adaptor carrying 12 random nucleotides introduced a unique molecular identifier onto each TCR beta cDNA molecule. At least 2.5 million CDR3-containing paired-end reads were obtained from each sample. All of the RNA was converted into first-strand cDNA using the Mint cDNA synthesis kit, with a TRBC-specific oligonucleotide serving as the primer. After uracil-DNA glycosylase treatment, a first 18-cycle PCR used universal primers M1SS and BC2_uni_R on all cDNA. The original pipeline was this. Normalization of each sample was performed by random selection of 1 million high-quality reads, each carrying a distinct molecular identifier. Reads sharing molecular identifiers were discarded rather than binned into consensus sequences. MiTCR, run with a Q25 quality threshold and the strictest error-elimination algorithm, handled CDR3 identification, clonotype clustering and error correction. A nonparametric unseen species model using Euler transformation provided a lower-bound estimate of total TCR beta diversity. TCRdb reran the public reads through fastp at Q25 and MiXCR, keeping productive beta chains. Rows matching on CDR3 protein sequence are summarized as one entry with the most common DNA and genes. TCRdb, not the original authors, processed these V and J calls. This sample lists around 1,700,000 distinct CDR3 sequences; about 28% were detected once. Roughly 8% of the sample rests with the top ten.

This clonotype was counted between two and nine times. Which antigen it targets is not known. No per-base quality is available; no much larger clone lies one base away. This TCR came from a woman in her thirties in good health. Source material: blood. The chain is encoded by TRBV20-1 joined to TRBJ1-2, with no D gene named confidently. The CDR3 reads CSARDYVKGYGYTF. The bases are TGCAGTGCTAGAGATTACGTGAAGGGCTATGGCTACACCTTC.